This TCR beta chain appears in the sequencing data of a study of siplizumab effects on memory and regulatory T cells (dated by TCRdb to the late 2010s). Regarding the study in general: The study looked at the effect of siplizumab, an anti-CD2 antibody, on alloreactive T-cell subsets in allogeneic mixed lymphocyte reactions made from human PBMCs.

Findings and caveats that apply to the study as a whole: In reactions with siplizumab, an average of around 70% of mappable alloreactive CD4+ clones were Treg-derived, compared with 26.9% in control reactions. For roughly 75-97% of proliferating CD4+ or CD8+ clones, no naive or memory phenotype could be assigned. The cumulative frequency of alloreactive sequences traceable to unstimulated CD4+ memory T cells was significantly reduced by siplizumab. Unstimulated naive T cells appeared to be more diverse than memory T cells, and naive cells seemed to make a substantial contribution to the alloresponse. Because sequences below about 10^-5 frequency were poorly captured, only a minor fraction of alloreactive clones could be mapped to unstimulated subsets. No functional confirmation was obtained for the suppressive function of proliferating Tregs from siplizumab cultures.

The protocol used for the library was the immunoSEQ multiplex PCR assay. Each sample had 10^5 or so TCR templates assayed by the deep sequencing platform. Genomic DNA extracted from sorted T cells was used for TCRbeta CDR3 sequencing. The authors' analysis ran thus. Clonal analysis of TCRbeta CDR3 data was done in the R programming language. Unstimulated samples were compared with post-reaction CFSE-low samples to define alloreactive CD4+ and CD8+ clones. Alloreactive CD4+ clones were assigned to regulatory or non-regulatory origin by matching sequences to sorted unstimulated Treg and non-Treg repertoires. TCRdb stores this immuneACCESS table with in-frame sequences only. Part of the clones is absent; in the studies checked, under half of the shortfall reflects unresolved V genes, and no reason is known for the rest. V and J calls and clone size come straight from that table; D and trimming were deduced from the DNA. Within this sample are about 48,000 clones, with more than 85% of them counted one time only. 0.3% to 0.45% of the sample rests with the top ten.

The count of this clone is one. The clone's antigen remains unknown. Qualities for individual bases were not recorded, and no much larger clone is one base off. Additional sequencing covered unstimulated subsets from a few donor pairs, namely CD8+ effector memory, CD4+ naive, CD8+ TEMRA, CD4+ memory and CD8+ naive. Sorted unstimulated T cells and proliferating T cells recovered from mixed lymphocyte reactions were subjected to TCRbeta CDR3 sequencing. Fresh whole blood from ten HLA-typed healthy donors was used as the source from which PBMCs were isolated. The germline V gene (reference sequence) gives CDR1 as PRHDT and CDR2 as FYEKMQ. Ends trimmed: V by 2 bases, J by 11 bases; bases unmatched to a gene: 11. Reading from cysteine to phenylalanine, the CDR3 counts 14 amino acids. Only CDR3 DNA is held: 42 bases, read in frame from base 1.

Sequenced sample: naive CD8+ T cells sorted from blood. Per the publication, the cell subset or site label means: unstimulated naive T cells. The sequence joins TRBV13 to TRBJ1-1, with 7 bases aligning to TRBD1. The TCR comes from a human donor in good health. The nucleotide sequence is given as TGTGCCAGCAGCTTACTAGACAGGGAAGATTTGGCTTTCTTT. This is translated as CASSLLDREDLAFF.